This T cell receptor beta chain was identified in a study of human T cells and chemical hapten exposure. Noted time point: pre-sensitization, week 0. Treatment of the sample: therapeutic diphenylcyclopropenone sensitization with weekly scalp DPC. Trimming cost V 8 bases and J 0 bases, with 11 bases left between them. The V gene's germline CDR1 is MNHEY and CDR2 SMNVEV (reference sequence). The CDR3 has 13 amino acids. Single cDNA molecules in the library carried unique molecular identifiers attached during preparation. Using its own MiXCR run on the RACE reads, TCRdb lists one record per CDR3 protein. The sample records about 68,000 distinct CDR3 sequences, roughly 11% being singletons. This clonotype was counted at least ten times.

The gene calls are TRBV27 and TRBJ2-7, with D hard to call. Sample: whole blood, taken in connection with sensitization to the hapten diphenylcyclopropenone (DPC). The receptor was derived from a woman aged 45-65 years with alopecia areata. Some clones in this sample may be carry-over from other donors' samples. The CDR3 loop reads CASRDHYSYEQYF. The CDR3 nucleotides are TGTGCCAGCCGAGACCACTACTCCTACGAGCAGTACTTC.